The 19 T cell receptor beta chains given below trace back to one sample, sequenced in a study of beta chain features in type 1 diabetes. Sequenced material consisted of expressed TCRB transcripts (all of the isolated RNA was reverse transcribed). Measured with immunoSEQ multiplex PCR; TCRdb has only the in-frame clones, and not every one. Here the sample spans roughly 500,000 clones, approximately 10% being singletons. The sample consisted of naive CD4+ T cells from blood. These receptors all come from a woman aged 18-30 years in good health.

The chain recombines TRBV7-2 with TRBJ2-7; the D gene is possibly TRBD2 (6 bases). Trimming removed 1 base from V and 5 bases from J, with 9 bases in between. Germline values: CDR1 SGHTA, CDR2 FQGNSA. The CDR3 is 13 amino acids. The CDR3 DNA reads as TGTGCCAGCAGCTTAGTGCGGGGCGACGAGCAGTACTTC. This gives the protein CASSLVRGDEQYF. The full variable domain, completed using reference TRBV7-2 and TRBJ2-7, is GAGVSQSPSNKVTEKGKDVELRCDPISGHTALYWYRQSLGQGLEFLIYFQGNSAPDKSGLPSDRFSAERTGGSVSTLTIQRTQQEDSAVYLCASSLVRGDEQYFGPGTRLTVT.

The chain employs TRBV2 and TRBJ2-1; unclear D gene. The CDR3 contains 14 residues. Trimming took off 3 bases at V and 6 bases at J, with 12 bases between the two ends. Germline-derived CDR1 and CDR2 are SNHLY and FYNNEI. In nucleotides, the CDR3 is TGTGCCAGCAGTGAGATAATACTCGTCAATGAGCAGTTCTTC. Translating it yields CASSEIILVNEQFF.

The CDR3 spells CASSPRLQKETQYF. The DNA of the CDR3 is TGTGCCAGCAGCCCCAGACTCCAGAAAGAGACCCAGTACTTC. The V and J genes are TRBV7-2 and TRBJ2-5; D uncertain. This CDR3 is 14 amino acids long. Germline V gene lookup returns CDR1 SGHTA and CDR2 FQGNSA. Trimming shortened V by 5 bases and J by 3 bases, and 13 bases separated the two germline ends. The variable domain in full, completed from reference TRBV7-2 and TRBJ2-5, reads GAGVSQSPSNKVTEKGKDVELRCDPISGHTALYWYRQSLGQGLEFLIYFQGNSAPDKSGLPSDRFSAERTGGSVSTLTIQRTQQEDSAVYLCASSPRLQKETQYFGPGTRLLVL.

The chain carries TRBV7-9 and TRBJ2-1; 7 bases map to TRBD2. Germline CDR1 is SEHNR and CDR2 is FQNEAQ (reference sequence). V gave up 3 bases and J gave up 7 bases; unmatched junction bases: 9. The CDR3 consists of 15 residues. The CDR3 region has the DNA TGTGCCAGCAGCTTTGGTGCGGGAGTACGGAATGAGCAGTTCTTC. This codes for CASSFGAGVRNEQFF. Full variable domain (remainder filled in from reference TRBV7-9 and TRBJ2-1): DTGVSQNPRHKITKRGQNVTFRCDPISEHNRLYWYRQTLGQGPEFLTYFQNEAQLEKSRLLSDRFSAERPKGSFSTLEIQRTEQGDSAMYLCASSFGAGVRNEQFFGPGTRLTVL.

This clone was seen a few times. The V call is TRBV18, the J call TRBJ2-7; D gene unclear. The germline gives CDR1 KGHSH, CDR2 LQKENI. The CDR3 is 16 amino acids. The ends were cut back, 3 bases at V and 1 base at J, with 16 bases in the middle. CDR3 DNA: TGTGCCAGCTCACCGAAAGGTCCCGGAGAATCCTACGAGCAGTACTTC. Translation: CASSPKGPGESYEQYF.

The chain links TRBV2 to TRBJ1-3; D gene uncertain. The germline V gene encodes CDR1 SNHLY and CDR2 FYNNEI. The CDR3 is 15 residues long. Trimming took 0 bases from V and 0 from J, leaving 6 bases between them. Here the CDR3 DNA reads TGTGCCAGCAGTGAAGCACGTGGCTCTGGAAACACCATATATTTT. It codes for CASSEARGSGNTIYF.

This clone was seen only a few times. The V call is TRBV9, the J call TRBJ1-4, with 11 bases lining up with TRBD1. The CDR3 totals 17 residues. V lost 0 bases to trimming and J lost 4 bases; unmatched junction nucleotides: 5. Germline values: CDR1 SGDLS, CDR2 YYNGEE. CDR3 coding DNA: TGTGCCAGCAGCGTAGCGGACAGGGGGCGGCTTAATGAAAAACTGTTTTTT. It translates to CASSVADRGRLNEKLFF.

The chain is built from TRBV2 and TRBJ1-2; D is uncertain. Germline V gene data show CDR1 as SNHLY and CDR2 as FYNNEI. Trimming removed 5 bases from V and 3 bases from J, with 13 bases in between. This CDR3 region has 14 residues. The CDR3 protein is CASSPRRAHYGYTF. CDR3 DNA sequence: TGTGCCAGCAGTCCCAGGCGTGCACACTATGGCTACACCTTC.

The table lists this clone with a few counts. The chain combines TRBV6-5 with TRBJ1-1; D ambiguous. Germline CDR1 is MNHEY and CDR2 is SVGAGI. This CDR3 spans 14 amino acids. Trimming cost V 6 bases and J 0 bases, with 11 bases left between them. The chain's CDR3 is CASRHEALNTEAFF. The CDR3 DNA follows: TGTGCCAGCAGGCACGAGGCTTTGAACACTGAAGCTTTCTTT.

This clone has only a few counts. J is TRBJ1-4 and V is TRBV7-9; D call uncertain. Germline V gene lookup returns CDR1 SEHNR and CDR2 FQNEAQ (reference sequence). The length of the CDR3 is 17 residues. V lost 5 bases and J lost 8, with 24 bases in between. This CDR3 is CASSPIPFRTDGEKLFF. CDR3 DNA sequence: TGTGCCAGCAGCCCAATCCCCTTCCGGACCGATGGCGAAAAACTGTTTTTT.

The chain uses TRBV29-1 and TRBJ2-5, with a weak D call TRBD1 (5 bases). CDR1 and CDR2 from the germline V gene are SQVTM and ANQGSEA. Trimming took 7 bases from V and 1 from J, leaving 10 bases between them. This CDR3 spans 12 amino acids. The CDR3 nucleotides are TGCAGCGCCGCCCAGGGCCAAGAGACCCAGTACTTC. It translates to CSAAQGQETQYF.

The chain carries TRBV6-4 and TRBJ2-7; 8 positions match TRBD2. The CDR3 is 15 amino acids. CDR1 MRHNA and CDR2 SNTAGT come from the germline V gene. J gave up 5 bases and V 8 bases, and 14 bases lay outside the gene matches. The DNA for the CDR3 is TGTGCCAGCCGGCTCCCAGCGGGAGTATCCAACGAGCAGTACTTC. Amino acids: CASRLPAGVSNEQYF.

This sequence joins TRBV7-9 and TRBJ1-4; no definite D call. This CDR3 contains 16 residues. Germline-derived CDR1 and CDR2 are SEHNR and FQNEAQ (reference sequence). With 4 bases removed from V and 0 bases from J, the gap between germline ends came to 12 bases. CDR3 sequence: CASSSPIDATNEKLFF. For the CDR3, the DNA is TGTGCCAGCAGCTCACCAATAGATGCAACTAATGAAAAACTGTTTTTT.

This clone appeared a few times. This sequence joins TRBV10-3 and TRBJ1-6; D remains ambiguous. The CDR3 extends over 12 amino acids. V lost 6 bases, J lost 9 bases, and 9 bases lay in between. Germline V gives CDR1 ENHRY, CDR2 SYGVKD. CDR3 sequence reads: CAISEEFSPLHF. In DNA, the CDR3 is TGTGCCATCAGCGAGGAGTTTTCACCCCTCCACTTT.

This clone was found a few times. The rearrangement joins TRBV9 to TRBJ2-1; the D gene is possibly TRBD1 (6 bases). This CDR3 region has 13 residues. V was cut by 0 bases and J by 14 bases, with 15 bases left in between. From germline, CDR1 is SGDLS and CDR2 YYNGEE. Here the CDR3 reads CASSVGPAKGEFF. As DNA, the CDR3 is TGTGCCAGCAGCGTAGGACCCGCCAAGGGGGAGTTCTTC.

This clone came up a few times. This chain uses TRBV29-1 with TRBJ1-2, with D uncertain. Germline CDR1 SQVTM, CDR2 ANQGSEA. V was trimmed by 4 bases and J by 0 bases, leaving 3 bases between them. This CDR3 contains 11 residues. The chain's CDR3 is CSVGTNYGYTF. The CDR3 coding sequence is TGCAGCGTTGGCACTAACTATGGCTACACCTTC.

The gene calls are TRBV14 and TRBJ2-3; 8 positions match TRBD2. Per germline, CDR1 SGHDN and CDR2 FVKESK. V lost 3 bases and J lost 1; bases outside the gene matches: 9. This CDR3 is built from 17 residues. The CDR3, as DNA: TGTGCCAGCAGCCACATTACGAGCGGGAGTCGCACAGATACGCAGTATTTT. Translated: CASSHITSGSRTDTQYF.

This clone occurred a few times. The rearrangement joins TRBV7-2 to TRBJ2-7, with a tentative D call TRBD2 (5 bases). V was shortened by 4 bases and J by 7 bases, with 17 bases between the two germline ends. Germline CDR1 and CDR2: SGHTA and FQGNSA. The CDR3 is 14 residues long. The CDR3, as DNA: TGTGCCAGCAGCTCGCCTCCTTACCAGCGGGAGCAGTACTTC. Amino acids: CASSSPPYQREQYF.

This clone appeared a few times. This chain's CDR3 is CAWTGAARDTQYF. The CDR3 DNA is TGTGCCTGGACTGGCGCAGCTAGAGATACGCAGTATTTT. The chain recombines TRBV30 with TRBJ2-3; D is unresolved. There are 13 residues in the CDR3. Germline V CDR1 and CDR2: GTSNPN, SVGIG (reference sequence). The V gene lost 4 bases and the J gene lost 5 bases, with 13 bases spanning the gap.